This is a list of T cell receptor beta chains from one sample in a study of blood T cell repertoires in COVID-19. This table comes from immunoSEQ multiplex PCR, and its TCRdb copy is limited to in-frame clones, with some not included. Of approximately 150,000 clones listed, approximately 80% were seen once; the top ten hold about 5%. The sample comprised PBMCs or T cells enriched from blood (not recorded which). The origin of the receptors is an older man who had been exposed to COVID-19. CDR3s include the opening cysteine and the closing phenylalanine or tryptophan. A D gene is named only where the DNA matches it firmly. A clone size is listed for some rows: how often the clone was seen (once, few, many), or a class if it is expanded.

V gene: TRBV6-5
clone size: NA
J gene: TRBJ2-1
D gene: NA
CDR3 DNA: TGTGCCAGCCCGGGACTCTACCCGGCCAGAGGTGAGCAGTTCTTC
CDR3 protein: CASPGLYPARGEQFF

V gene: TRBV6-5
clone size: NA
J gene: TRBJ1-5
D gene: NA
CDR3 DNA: TGTGCCAGCAGTACGACAATAAATCAGCCCCAGCATTTT
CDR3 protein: CASSTTINQPQHF

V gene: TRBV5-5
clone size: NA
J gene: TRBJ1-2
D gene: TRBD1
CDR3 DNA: TGTGCCAGCAGCCTTCGACAGGGGGGCGGCTATGGCTACACCTTC
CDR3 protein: CASSLRQGGGYGYTF

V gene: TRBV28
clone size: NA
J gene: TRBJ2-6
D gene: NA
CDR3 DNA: TGTGCCAGCATCAACTCTGGGGCCAACGTCCTGACTTTC
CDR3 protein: CASINSGANVLTF

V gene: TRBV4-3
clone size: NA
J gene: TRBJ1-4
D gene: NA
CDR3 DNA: TGCGCCAGCAGCCAAGATCAAACAGAAACTAATGAAAAACTGTTTTTT
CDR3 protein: CASSQDQTETNEKLFF

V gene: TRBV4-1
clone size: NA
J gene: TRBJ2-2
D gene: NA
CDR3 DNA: TGCGCCAGCAGCCATGACTTCCGGGATTCGGGAACCGGGGAGCTGTTTTTT
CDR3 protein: CASSHDFRDSGTGELFF

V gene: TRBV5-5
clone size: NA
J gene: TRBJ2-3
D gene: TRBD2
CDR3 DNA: TGTGCCAGCAGCTTAACTAGCGGGACAGATACGCAGTATTTT
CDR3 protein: CASSLTSGTDTQYF

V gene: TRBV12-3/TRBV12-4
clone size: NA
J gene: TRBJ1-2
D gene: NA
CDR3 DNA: TGTGCCAGCAGTTACGACGGGATCTATGGCTACACCTTC
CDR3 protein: CASSYDGIYGYTF

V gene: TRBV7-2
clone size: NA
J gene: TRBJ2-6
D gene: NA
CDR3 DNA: TGTGCCAGCAGCTCAAGCGGGTCTGGGGCCAACGTCCTGACTTTC
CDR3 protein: CASSSSGSGANVLTF

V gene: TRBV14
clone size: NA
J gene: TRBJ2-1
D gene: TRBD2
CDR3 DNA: TGTGCCAGCAGCCTAGGGGGACTAGCGGGCTTCAATGAGCAGTTCTTC
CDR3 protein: CASSLGGLAGFNEQFF

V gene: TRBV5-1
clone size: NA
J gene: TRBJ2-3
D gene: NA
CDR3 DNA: TGCGCCAGCAGCTTGGGGATAGAAAGAGGCACGCAGTATTTT
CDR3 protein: CASSLGIERGTQYF

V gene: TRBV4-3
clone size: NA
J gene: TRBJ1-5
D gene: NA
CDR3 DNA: TGCGCCAGCAGCCAAGACTTAGCTAGGTATAGCAATCAGCCCCAGCATTTT
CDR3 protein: CASSQDLARYSNQPQHF

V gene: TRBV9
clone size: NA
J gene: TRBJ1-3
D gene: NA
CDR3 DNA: TGTGCCAGCAGCGTAGCCTACTCTGGAAACACCATATATTTT
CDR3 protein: CASSVAYSGNTIYF

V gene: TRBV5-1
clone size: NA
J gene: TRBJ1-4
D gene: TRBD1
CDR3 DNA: TGCGCCAGCAGCTTGGCCACTCGGGACAGCTCTAATGAAAAACTGTTTTTT
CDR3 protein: CASSLATRDSSNEKLFF

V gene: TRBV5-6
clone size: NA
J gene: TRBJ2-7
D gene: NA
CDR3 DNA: TGTGCCAGCAGATTACAGGGTGGAAACTACGAGCAGTACTTC
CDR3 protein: CASRLQGGNYEQYF

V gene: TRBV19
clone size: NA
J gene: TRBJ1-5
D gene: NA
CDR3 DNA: TGTGCCAGTAGTGCAGTAGGACAGCGCAATCAGCCCCAGCATTTT
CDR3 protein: CASSAVGQRNQPQHF

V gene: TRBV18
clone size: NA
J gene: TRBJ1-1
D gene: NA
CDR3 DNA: TGTGCCAGCTCACCCGACACGAACACTGAAGCTTTCTTT
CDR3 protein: CASSPDTNTEAFF

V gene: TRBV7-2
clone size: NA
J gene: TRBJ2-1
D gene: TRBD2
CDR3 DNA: TGTGCCAGCAGCCGCCAGACTAGCGGGGGGCTGGGTGAGCAGTTCTTC
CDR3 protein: CASSRQTSGGLGEQFF

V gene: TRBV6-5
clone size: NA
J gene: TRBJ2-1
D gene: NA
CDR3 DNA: TGTGCCAGCAATGCAGGAAGGAATGAGCAGTTCTTC
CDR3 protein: CASNAGRNEQFF

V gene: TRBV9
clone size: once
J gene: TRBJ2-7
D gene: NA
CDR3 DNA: TGTGCCAGCAGCGTAGATATTATCCCCTACGAGCAGTACTTC
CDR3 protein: CASSVDIIPYEQYF

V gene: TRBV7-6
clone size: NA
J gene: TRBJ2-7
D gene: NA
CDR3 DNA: TGTGCCAGCAGCTTAGGCCCCAGGCCGGAGGCCTACGAGCAGTACTTC
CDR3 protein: CASSLGPRPEAYEQYF

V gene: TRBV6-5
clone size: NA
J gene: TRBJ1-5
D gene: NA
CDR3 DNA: TGTGCCAGCACCCCGGGAGGGAGCAATCAGCCCCAGCATTTT
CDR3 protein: CASTPGGSNQPQHF

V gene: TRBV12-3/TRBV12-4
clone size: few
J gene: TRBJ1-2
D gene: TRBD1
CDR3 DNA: TGTGCCAGCAGTCCGCGACAGGGGAATGGCTACACCTTC
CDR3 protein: CASSPRQGNGYTF

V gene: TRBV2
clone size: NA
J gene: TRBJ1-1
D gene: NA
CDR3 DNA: TGTGCCAGCAGTCTCGGACAGACTGAAGCTTTCTTT
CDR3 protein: CASSLGQTEAFF

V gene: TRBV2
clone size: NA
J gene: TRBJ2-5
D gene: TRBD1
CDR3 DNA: TGTGCCAGCAGTGAAGCCCCCGGGACAGAAGTTCAAGAGACCCAGTACTTC
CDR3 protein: CASSEAPGTEVQETQYF

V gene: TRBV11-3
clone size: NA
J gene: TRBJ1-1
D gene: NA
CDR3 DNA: TGTGCCAGCAGCCAGCTACAGTACACTGAAGCTTTCTTT
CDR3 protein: CASSQLQYTEAFF

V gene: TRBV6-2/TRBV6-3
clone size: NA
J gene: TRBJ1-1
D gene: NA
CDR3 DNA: TGTGCCAGCAGTTCCCGGGGAGGTTCGGCGAACACTGAAGCTTTCTTT
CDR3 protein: CASSSRGGSANTEAFF

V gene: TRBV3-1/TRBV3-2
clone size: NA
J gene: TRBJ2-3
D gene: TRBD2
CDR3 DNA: TGTGCCAGCAGCCCCGTAGCGGGGGTCACAGATACGCAGTATTTT
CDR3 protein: CASSPVAGVTDTQYF

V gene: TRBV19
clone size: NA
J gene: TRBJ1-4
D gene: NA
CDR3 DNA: TGTGCCAGTAGTCGTTCGGCGGGAGGTCGAGAAAAACTGTTTTTT
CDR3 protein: CASSRSAGGREKLFF

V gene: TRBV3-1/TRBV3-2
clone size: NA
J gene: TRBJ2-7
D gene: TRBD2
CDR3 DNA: TGTGCCAGCAGCCAAGATCCAGCTAGCGGGAGGTGGTACGAGCAGTACTTC
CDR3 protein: CASSQDPASGRWYEQYF

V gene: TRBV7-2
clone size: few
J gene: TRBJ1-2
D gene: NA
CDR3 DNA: TGTGCCAGCAGCCTCATGGGGGCTGACTATGGCTACACCTTC
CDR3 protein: CASSLMGADYGYTF

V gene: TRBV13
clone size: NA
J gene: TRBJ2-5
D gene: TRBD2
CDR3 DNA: TGTGCCAGCAGCTTTATTAGCGGGAGTGGTGAGACCCAGTACTTC
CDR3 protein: CASSFISGSGETQYF

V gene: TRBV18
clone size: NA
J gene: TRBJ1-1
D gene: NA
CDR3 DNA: TGTGCCAGCTCTCCCGACAGGATTGAAGCTTTCTTT
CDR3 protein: CASSPDRIEAFF

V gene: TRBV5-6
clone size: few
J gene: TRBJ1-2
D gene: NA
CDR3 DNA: TGTGCCAGCAGCTTGTCAGGGGTCCATGGCTACACCTTC
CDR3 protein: CASSLSGVHGYTF

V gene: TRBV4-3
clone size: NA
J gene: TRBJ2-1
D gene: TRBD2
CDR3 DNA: TGCGCCAGCAGCCCGGGGGGAGCGGGGGGCCCATACAATGAGCAGTTCTTC
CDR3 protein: CASSPGGAGGPYNEQFF

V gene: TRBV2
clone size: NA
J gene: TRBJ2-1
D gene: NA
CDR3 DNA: TGTGCCAGCGGACAAACCTCCTACAATGAGCAGTTCTTC
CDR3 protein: CASGQTSYNEQFF

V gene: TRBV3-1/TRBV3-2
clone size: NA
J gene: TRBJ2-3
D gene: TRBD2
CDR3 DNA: TGTGCCAGCAGCCCCGGACTAGCGGTTTTTACAGATACGCAGTATTTT
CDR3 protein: CASSPGLAVFTDTQYF

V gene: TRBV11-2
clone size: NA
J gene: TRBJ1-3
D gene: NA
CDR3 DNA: TGTGCCAGCAGCATCGCAGGGCACCTTTCTGGAAACACCATATATTTT
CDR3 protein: CASSIAGHLSGNTIYF

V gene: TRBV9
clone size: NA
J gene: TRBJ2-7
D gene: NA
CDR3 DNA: TGTGCCAGCACCCCCGGACAGTCCCCTCTCACCTACGAGCAGTACTTC
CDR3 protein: CASTPGQSPLTYEQYF

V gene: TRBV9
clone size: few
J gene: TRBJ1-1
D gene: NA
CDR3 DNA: TGTGCCAGCAGCGTGTCCCAGTTGAACACTGAAGCTTTCTTT
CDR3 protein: CASSVSQLNTEAFF

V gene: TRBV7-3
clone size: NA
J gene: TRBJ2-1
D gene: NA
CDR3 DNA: TGTGCCAGCAGCTTAGGGCCTGACAATGAGCAGTTCTTC
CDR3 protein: CASSLGPDNEQFF

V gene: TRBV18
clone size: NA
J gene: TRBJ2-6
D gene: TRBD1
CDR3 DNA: TGTGCCAGCTCGGGACAGAAGATCTCTGGGGCCAACGTCCTGACTTTC
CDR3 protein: CASSGQKISGANVLTF

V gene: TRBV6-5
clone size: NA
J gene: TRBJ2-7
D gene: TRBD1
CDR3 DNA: TGTGCCAGCAGAAGACAGGGGGCCAGAGAGCAGTACTTC
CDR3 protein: CASRRQGAREQYF

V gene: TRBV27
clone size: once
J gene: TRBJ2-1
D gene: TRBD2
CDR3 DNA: TGTGCCAGCAGGGCTTGGGAGCCGGAGTCGAGCGGGAGTACGTTCTTC
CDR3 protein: CASRAWEPESSGSTFF

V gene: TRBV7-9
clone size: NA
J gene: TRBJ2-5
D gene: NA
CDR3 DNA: TGTGCCAGCAGCTTAGATACGGTTCAAGAGACCCAGTACTTC
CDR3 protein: CASSLDTVQETQYF

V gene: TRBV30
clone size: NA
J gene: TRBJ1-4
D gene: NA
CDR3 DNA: TGTGCCTGGAGTTCCTCTAGGATGGGGGGACTGTTTTTT
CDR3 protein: CAWSSSRMGGLFF

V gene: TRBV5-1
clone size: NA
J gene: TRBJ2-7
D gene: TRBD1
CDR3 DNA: TGCGCCAGCAGCTTGTCCGGGACAGGGGTTGGCGAGCAGTACTTC
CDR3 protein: CASSLSGTGVGEQYF

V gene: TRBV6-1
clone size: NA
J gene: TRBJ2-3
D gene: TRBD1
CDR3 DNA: TGTGCCAGCAGTGAAGCGAGACAGGGTTATTTT
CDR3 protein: CASSEARQGYF

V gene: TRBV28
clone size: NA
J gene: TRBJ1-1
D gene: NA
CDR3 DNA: TGTGCCAGCGCCCTCTGGGGAGGGACTGAAGCTTTCTTT
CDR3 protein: CASALWGGTEAFF

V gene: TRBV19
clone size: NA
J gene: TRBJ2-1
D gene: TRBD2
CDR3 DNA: TGTGCCAGTAGTCGGTCTAGCGGGAGCTACAATGAGCAGTTCTTC
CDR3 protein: CASSRSSGSYNEQFF

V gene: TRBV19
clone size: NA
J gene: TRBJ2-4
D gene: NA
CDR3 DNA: TGTGCCAGTACCCCCACTGCCATTCTAGCCAAAAACATTCAGTACTTC
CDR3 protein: CASTPTAILAKNIQYF

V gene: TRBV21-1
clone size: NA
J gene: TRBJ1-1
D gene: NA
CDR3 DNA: TGTGCCAGCAGCTTTCAACCGGGAGATCGATGGAACACTGAAGCTTTCTTT
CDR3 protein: CASSFQPGDRWNTEAFF

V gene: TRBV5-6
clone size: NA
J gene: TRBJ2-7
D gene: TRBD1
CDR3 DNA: TGTGCCAGCAGCTTGGGGATCGACAGGGGTGGCTACGAGCAGTACTTC
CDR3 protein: CASSLGIDRGGYEQYF

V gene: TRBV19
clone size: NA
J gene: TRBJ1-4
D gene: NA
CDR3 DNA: TGTGCCAGTAGTCCGCAACCCCAGGGAAAACTGTTTTTT
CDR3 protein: CASSPQPQGKLFF

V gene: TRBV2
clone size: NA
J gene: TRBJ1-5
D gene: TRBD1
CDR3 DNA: TGTGCCAGCAACAGACAGGGGGCGACGAATCAGCCCCAGCATTTT
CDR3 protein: CASNRQGATNQPQHF

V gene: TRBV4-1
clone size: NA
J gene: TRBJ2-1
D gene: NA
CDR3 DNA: TGCGCCAGCAGCCAAGATAGCACAGGGAACGGCAATGAGCAGTTCTTC
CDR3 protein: CASSQDSTGNGNEQFF

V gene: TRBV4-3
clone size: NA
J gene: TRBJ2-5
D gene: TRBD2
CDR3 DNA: TGCGCCAGCAGCCCGAACGGGAGGGAGGAGACCCAGTACTTC
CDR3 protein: CASSPNGREETQYF